Given below is one T cell receptor beta chain in context. This record comes from a study of blood T cell repertoires in COVID-19. Study context: Sites in the United States, Italy and Spain provided acute and convalescent COVID-19 samples. Sample material is recorded as cDNA or gDNA derived from T cells, B-cell-depleted T cells, or PBMCs.

This CDR3 is built from 16 residues. With 0 bases clipped from V and 1 base from J, the junction kept 1 base outside the gene matches. CDR1 SGHKS and CDR2 YYEKEE come from the germline V gene (reference sequence). Original data processing: Amplification from reference gene primers served as the basis for estimated nucleated cell counts. Repertoires were generated with immunoSEQ multiplex PCR, while TCRdb's copy carries only in-frame clones and drops some. V and J calls and clone size are given by that table; D and trimming were obtained from the DNA. This table holds 90,000 to 130,000 clones, around four fifths found once.

The chain employs TRBV5-5 and TRBJ2-5; the match to TRBD1 covers 12 bases. The specimen was peripheral blood. The clonotype was recovered from a woman in her 70s with acute or convalescent COVID-19. The CDR3 loop reads CASSLGDRGPQETQYF. The CDR3 nucleotides read TGTGCCAGCAGCTTGGGGGACAGGGGGCCCCAAGAGACCCAGTACTTC.